This TCR beta chain was sequenced for a study of T cells after yellow fever vaccination. The overall study: Those fractions that held only low numbers of cells were prepared using the SMART-Seq v4 Ultra Low Input RNA kit.

The CDR3 spans 15 residues. Trimming removed 8 bases at V and 4 bases at J, with 20 bases between. TCR cDNA was made by 5'RACE template switching, adding a universal primer site and UMIs. TCRdb re-called the 5' RACE reads with MiXCR, one entry per CDR3 protein. The sample has 250,000 to 350,000 distinct CDR3 sequences, 3.5% to 4.5% seen once. General observations from the study: Most primary-vaccination clones recurred post-booster (approximately 96% CD4, more than 85% CD8).

The table lists this clonotype with many counts. Its specificity is unknown. The rearrangement links TRBV12-3 or TRBV12-4 to TRBJ1-1, with D tentatively TRBD1 (5 bases). The TCR originated in a man aged 18 to 29 who received the YFV17D yellow fever vaccine. The input for sequencing was PBMCs, taken 15 days after the yellow fever booster vaccination. The DNA for the CDR3 is TGTGCCAGCTCGGGCCCAGGGCGCGGGGTCACTGAAGCTTTCTTT. Translated: CASSGPGRGVTEAFF.